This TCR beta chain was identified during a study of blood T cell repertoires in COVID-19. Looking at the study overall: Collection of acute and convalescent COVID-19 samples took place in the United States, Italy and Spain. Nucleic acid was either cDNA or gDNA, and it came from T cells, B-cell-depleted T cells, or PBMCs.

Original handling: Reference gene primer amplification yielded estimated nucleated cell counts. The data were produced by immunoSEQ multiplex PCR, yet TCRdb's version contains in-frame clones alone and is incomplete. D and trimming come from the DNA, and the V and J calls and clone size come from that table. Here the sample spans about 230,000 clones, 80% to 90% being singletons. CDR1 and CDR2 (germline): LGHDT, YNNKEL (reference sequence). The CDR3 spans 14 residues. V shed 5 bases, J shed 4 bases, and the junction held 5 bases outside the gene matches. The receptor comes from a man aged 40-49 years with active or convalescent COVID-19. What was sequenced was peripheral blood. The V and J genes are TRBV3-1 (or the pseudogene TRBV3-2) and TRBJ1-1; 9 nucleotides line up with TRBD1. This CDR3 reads CASSVTGGRTEAFF. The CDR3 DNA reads TGTGCCAGCAGCGTCACAGGGGGCCGCACTGAAGCTTTCTTT.